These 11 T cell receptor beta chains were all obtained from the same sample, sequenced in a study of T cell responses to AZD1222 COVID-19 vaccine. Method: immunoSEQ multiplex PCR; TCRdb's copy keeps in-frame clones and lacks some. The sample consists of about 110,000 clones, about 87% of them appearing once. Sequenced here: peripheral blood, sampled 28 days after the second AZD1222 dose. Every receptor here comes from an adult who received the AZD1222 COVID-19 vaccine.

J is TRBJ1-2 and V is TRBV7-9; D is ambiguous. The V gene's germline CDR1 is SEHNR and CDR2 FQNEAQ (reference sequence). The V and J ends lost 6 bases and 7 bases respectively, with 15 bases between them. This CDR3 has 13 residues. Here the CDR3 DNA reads TGTGCCAGCAGGAGTGTCGGGTGGGCTGGCTACACCTTC. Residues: CASRSVGWAGYTF.

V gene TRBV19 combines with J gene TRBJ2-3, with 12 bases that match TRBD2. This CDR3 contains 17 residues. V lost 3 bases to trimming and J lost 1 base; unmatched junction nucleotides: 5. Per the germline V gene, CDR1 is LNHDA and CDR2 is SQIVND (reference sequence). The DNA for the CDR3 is TGTGCCAGTAGTATTAGGTCTAGCGGGAGGGGCACAGATACGCAGTATTTT. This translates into CASSIRSSGRGTDTQYF. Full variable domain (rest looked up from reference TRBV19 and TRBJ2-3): DGGITQSPKYLFRKEGQNVTLSCEQNLNHDAMYWYRQDPGQGLRLIYYSQIVNDFQKGDIAEGYSVSREKKESFPLTVTSAQKNPTAFYLCASSIRSSGRGTDTQYFGPGTRLTVL.

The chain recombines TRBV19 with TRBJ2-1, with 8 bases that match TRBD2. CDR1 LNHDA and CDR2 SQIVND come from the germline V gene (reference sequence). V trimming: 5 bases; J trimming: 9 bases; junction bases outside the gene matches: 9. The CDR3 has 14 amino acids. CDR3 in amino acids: CASSRGGIWSEQFF. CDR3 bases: TGTGCCAGTAGTCGGGGGGGGATTTGGAGTGAGCAGTTCTTC.

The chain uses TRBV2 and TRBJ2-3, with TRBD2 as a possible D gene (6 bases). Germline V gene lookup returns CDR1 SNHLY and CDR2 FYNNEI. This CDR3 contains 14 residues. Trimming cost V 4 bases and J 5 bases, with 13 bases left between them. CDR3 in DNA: TGTGCCAGCAGTGTTAACCCCGGGGGAGATACGCAGTATTTT. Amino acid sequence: CASSVNPGGDTQYF.

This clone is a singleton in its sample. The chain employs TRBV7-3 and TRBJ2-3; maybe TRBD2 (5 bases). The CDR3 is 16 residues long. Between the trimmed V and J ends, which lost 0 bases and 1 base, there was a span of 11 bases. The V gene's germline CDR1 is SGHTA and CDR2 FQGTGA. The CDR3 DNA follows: TGTGCCAGCAGCTTAACGTATAAGGGAGGCACAGATACGCAGTATTTT. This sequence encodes CASSLTYKGGTDTQYF.

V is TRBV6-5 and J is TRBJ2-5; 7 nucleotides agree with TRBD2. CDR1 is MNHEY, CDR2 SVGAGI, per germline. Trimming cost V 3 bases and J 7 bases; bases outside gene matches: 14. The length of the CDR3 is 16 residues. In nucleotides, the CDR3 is TGTGCCAGCAGTTATCGGGACCATACTGGGGGGGGGACCCAGTACTTC. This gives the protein CASSYRDHTGGGTQYF.

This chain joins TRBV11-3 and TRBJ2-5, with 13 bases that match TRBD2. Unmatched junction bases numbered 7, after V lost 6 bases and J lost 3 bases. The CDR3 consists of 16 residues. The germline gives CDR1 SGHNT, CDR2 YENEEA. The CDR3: CASSKPGLAGKETQYF. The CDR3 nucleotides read TGTGCCAGCAGTAAACCGGGACTAGCGGGGAAAGAGACCCAGTACTTC.

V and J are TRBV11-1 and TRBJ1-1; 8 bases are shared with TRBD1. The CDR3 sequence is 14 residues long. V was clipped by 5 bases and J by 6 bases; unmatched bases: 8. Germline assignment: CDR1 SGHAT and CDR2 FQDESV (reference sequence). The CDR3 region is CASSLGQGSAEAFF. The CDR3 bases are TGTGCCAGCAGCCTCGGACAGGGTAGCGCTGAAGCTTTCTTT. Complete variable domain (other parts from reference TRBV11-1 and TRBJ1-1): EAEVAQSPRYKITEKSQAVAFWCDPISGHATLYWYRQILGQGPELLVQFQDESVVDDSQLPKDRFSAERLKGVDSTLKIQPAELGDSAMYLCASSLGQGSAEAFFGQGTRLTVV.

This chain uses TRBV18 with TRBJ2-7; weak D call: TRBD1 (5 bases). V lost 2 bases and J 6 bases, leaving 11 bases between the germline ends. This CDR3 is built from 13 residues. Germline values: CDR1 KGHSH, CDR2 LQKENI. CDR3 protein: CASSPSRAAEQYF. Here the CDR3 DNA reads TGTGCCAGCTCACCAAGCAGGGCTGCCGAGCAGTACTTC.

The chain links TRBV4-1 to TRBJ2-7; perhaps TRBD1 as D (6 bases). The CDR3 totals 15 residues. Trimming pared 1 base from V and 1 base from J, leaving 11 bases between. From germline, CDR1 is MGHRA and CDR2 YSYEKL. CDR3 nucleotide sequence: TGCGCCAGCAGCCAAGTGTCAGGGGAATCCTACGAGCAGTACTTC. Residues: CASSQVSGESYEQYF.

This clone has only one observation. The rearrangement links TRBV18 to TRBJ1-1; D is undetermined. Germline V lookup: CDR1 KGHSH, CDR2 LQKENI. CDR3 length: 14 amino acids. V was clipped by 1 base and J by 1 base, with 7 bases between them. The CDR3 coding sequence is TGTGCCAGCTCACCACGGGGAGGGAACACTGAAGCTTTCTTT. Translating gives CASSPRGGNTEAFF.